This TCR beta chain was captured by sequencing in a study of identical twins. A single record per CDR3 protein comes from TCRdb applying MiXCR to the 5' RACE reads. The data contain about 220,000 distinct CDR3 sequences, roughly 7.5% of them singletons. Of note for this clonotype: Its target is not known.

Study-wide findings and caveats: Excess low generation probability was seen in twin-shared out-of-frame alpha sequences. There was more out-of-frame TCR alpha sharing in monozygotic twins than models estimated. Insertions ran lower in abundant cord blood beta clonotypes, though not in memory repertoires.

Healthy Caucasian donors formed the entire cohort. These data also featured in a second study, about yellow fever vaccine responses in identical twins.

Sequencing input: memory (CD45RO+) T cells sorted from blood. The sequence derives from a woman aged 18-29 years in good health.

CDR3 loop: CASSPVTDEQYF. The CDR3 nucleotides are TGTGCCAGCAGCCCCGTGACGGACGAGCAGTACTTC. V is TRBV7-9 and J is TRBJ2-7; D is uncertain. CDR1 SEHNR and CDR2 FQNEAQ come from the germline V gene (reference sequence). This CDR3 is 12 amino acids long. V was pared by 5 bases and J by 5 bases, with 10 bases between.